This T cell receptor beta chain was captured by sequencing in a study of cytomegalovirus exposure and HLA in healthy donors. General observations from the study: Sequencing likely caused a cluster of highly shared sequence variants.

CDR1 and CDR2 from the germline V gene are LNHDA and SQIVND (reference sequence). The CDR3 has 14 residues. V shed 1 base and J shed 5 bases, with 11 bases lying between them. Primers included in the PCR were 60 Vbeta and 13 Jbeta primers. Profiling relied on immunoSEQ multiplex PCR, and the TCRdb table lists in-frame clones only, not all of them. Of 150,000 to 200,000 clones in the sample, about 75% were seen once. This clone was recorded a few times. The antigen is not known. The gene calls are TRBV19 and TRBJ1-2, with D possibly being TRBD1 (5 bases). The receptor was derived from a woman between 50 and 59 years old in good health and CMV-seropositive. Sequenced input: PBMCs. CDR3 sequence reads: CASSIAGGSYGYTF. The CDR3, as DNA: TGTGCCAGTAGTATAGCGGGGGGAAGTTATGGCTACACCTTC.